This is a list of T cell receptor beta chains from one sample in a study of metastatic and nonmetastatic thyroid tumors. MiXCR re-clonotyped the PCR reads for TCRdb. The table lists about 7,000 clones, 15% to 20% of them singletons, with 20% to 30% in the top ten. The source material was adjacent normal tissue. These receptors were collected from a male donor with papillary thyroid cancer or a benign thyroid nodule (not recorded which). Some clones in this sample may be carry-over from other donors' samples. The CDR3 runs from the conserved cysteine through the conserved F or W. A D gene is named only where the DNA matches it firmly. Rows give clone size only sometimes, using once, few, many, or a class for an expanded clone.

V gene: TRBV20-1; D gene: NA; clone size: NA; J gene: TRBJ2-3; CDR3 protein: CSARDQAGVDTQYF; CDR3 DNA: TGCAGTGCTAGAGATCAGGCCGGGGTAGATACGCAGTATTTT
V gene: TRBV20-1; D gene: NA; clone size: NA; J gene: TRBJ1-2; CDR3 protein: CSARPPPDRRNYGYTF; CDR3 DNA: TGCAGTGCTAGACCCCCCCCCGACAGACGAAACTATGGCTACACCTTC
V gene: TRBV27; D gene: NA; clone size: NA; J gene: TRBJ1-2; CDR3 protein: CASSSPDGYGYTF; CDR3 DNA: TGTGCCAGCAGTTCTCCGGATGGATATGGCTACACCTTC
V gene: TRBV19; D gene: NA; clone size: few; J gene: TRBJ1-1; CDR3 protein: CASSIGTTNTEAFF; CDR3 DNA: TGTGCCAGTAGTATAGGGACGACGAACACTGAAGCTTTCTTT
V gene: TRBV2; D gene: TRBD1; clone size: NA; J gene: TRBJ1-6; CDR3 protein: CAKGDRGDSPLHF; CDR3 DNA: TGTGCCAAGGGGGACAGGGGAGACTCACCCCTCCACTTT
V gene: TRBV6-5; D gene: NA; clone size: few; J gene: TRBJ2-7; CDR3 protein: CASSYSVGAEQYF; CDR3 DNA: TGTGCCAGCAGTTACTCGGTGGGGGCCGAGCAGTACTTC
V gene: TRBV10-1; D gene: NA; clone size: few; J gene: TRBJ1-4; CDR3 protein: CASSADRWPEKLFF; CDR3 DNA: TGCGCCAGCAGTGCCGACAGGTGGCCTGAAAAACTGTTTTTT
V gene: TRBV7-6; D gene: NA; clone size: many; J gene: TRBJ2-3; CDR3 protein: CASSQGHQLNTDTQYF; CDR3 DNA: TGTGCCAGCAGCCAGGGACACCAGTTGAACACAGATACGCAGTATTTT
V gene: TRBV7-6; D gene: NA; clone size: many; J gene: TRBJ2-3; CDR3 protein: CASSYTPGTDTQYF; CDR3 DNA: TGTGCCAGCAGCTACACCCCTGGCACAGATACGCAGTATTTT
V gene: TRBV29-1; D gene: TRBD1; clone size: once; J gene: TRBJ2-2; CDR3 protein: CSVDELMTRQGANTGELFF; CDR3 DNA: TGCAGCGTGGACGAGCTTATGACCAGGCAGGGGGCCAACACCGGGGAGCTGTTTTTT
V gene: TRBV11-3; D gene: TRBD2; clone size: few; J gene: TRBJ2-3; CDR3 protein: CASSVGTSGADTQYF; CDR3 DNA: TGTGCCAGCAGCGTAGGAACTAGCGGAGCAGATACGCAGTATTTT
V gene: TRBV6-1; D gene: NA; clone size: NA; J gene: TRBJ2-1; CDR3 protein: CASSEWGPTHEQFF; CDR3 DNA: TGTGCCAGCAGTGAATGGGGGCCTACACATGAGCAGTTCTTC
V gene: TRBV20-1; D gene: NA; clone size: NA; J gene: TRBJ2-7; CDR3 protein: CSARVGGRGYEQYF; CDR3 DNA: TGCAGTGCTAGAGTTGGGGGGAGGGGGTACGAGCAGTACTTC
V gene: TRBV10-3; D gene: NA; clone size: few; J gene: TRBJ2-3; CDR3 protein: CAISRNPLTDTQYF; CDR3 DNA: TGTGCCATCTCGAGGAACCCCCTAACAGATACGCAGTATTTT
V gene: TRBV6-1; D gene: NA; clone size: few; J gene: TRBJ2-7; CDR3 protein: CASSWAGEQYF; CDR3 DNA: TGTGCCAGCAGCTGGGCCGGGGAGCAGTACTTC
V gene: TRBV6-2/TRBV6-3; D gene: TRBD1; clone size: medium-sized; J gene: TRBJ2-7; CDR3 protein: CASSSTGAAYEQYF; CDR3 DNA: TGTGCCAGCAGTTCCACAGGGGCCGCCTACGAGCAGTACTTC